This TCR beta chain comes out of a study of cytomegalovirus exposure and HLA in healthy donors. Study summary: Most genotyped donors, around four fifths of more than 300, had Caucasian-associated genetic ancestry.

On this clone itself: Its antigen is not identified.

PCR primers comprised 60 Vbeta and 13 Jbeta primers. The table came from immunoSEQ multiplex PCR; TCRdb's copy has only in-frame clones and leaves some out. This sample has about 140,000 clones, with around 90% found just once. General observations from the study: Based on reports, TCR beta sequences accurately predicted HLA-A and HLA-B alleles for most subjects. Highly shared sequence variants in one cluster were likely a sequencing artifact. HLA alleles showed associations with around 15,000 TCR beta sequences in a later analysis, at a 0.05 false discovery rate.

Germline lookup yields CDR1 SGHAT and CDR2 FQNNGV. Trimming removed 5 bases at V and 2 bases at J, with 12 bases between. This CDR3 is 14 amino acids long. The sequence was collected from a woman in her thirties or forties in good health and CMV-seronegative. The rearrangement joins TRBV11-2 to TRBJ1-1; a possible D gene is TRBD1 (6 bases). The sample taken for sequencing was PBMCs. CDR3 sequence (DNA): TGTGCCAGCAGCATTACAGGGTTCAACACTGAAGCTTTCTTT. Amino acids: CASSITGFNTEAFF.